Given below is one T cell receptor beta chain in context. Antigen specificity is unknown. TCRdb processed the 5' RACE reads again and assigns one entry to each CDR3 protein, with no DNA. This repertoire comprises fewer than 550,000 distinct CDR3 sequences; its ten largest clones make up less than 2.5%. These data belong to a study of monozygotic twins with inflammatory bowel disease. Study results and limitations: Telling apart the different T cell subtypes was not possible.

This TCR was recovered from a human donor with ulcerative colitis or Crohn's disease, or a healthy co-twin of an affected twin (not recorded which). Input material: blood.

The CDR3 sequence: CASSPTASGRGTDTQYF. V and J are TRBV5-1 and TRBJ2-3; with no DNA, the TCRdb D assignment of TRBD2 cannot be verified. CDR3 length: 17 amino acids. Germline V CDR1 and CDR2: SGHRS, YFSETQ. The variable domain in full, completed from reference TRBV5-1 and TRBJ2-3, reads KAGVTQTPRYLIKTRGQQVTLSCSPISGHRSVSWYQQTPGQGLQFLFEYFSETQRNKGNFPGRFSGRQFSNSRSEMNVSTLELGDSALYLCASSPTASGRGTDTQYFGPGTRLTVL.